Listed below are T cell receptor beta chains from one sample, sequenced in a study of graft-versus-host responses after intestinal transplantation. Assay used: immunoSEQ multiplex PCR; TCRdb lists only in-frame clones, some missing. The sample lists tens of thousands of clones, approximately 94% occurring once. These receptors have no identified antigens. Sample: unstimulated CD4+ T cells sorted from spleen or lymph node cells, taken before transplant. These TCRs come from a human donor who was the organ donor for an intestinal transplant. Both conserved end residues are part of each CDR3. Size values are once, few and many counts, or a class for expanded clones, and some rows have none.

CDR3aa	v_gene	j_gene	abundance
CASSLEIAGGTDTQYF	TRBV5-1	TRBJ2-3	.
CASSQGQGANTEAFF	TRBV14	TRBJ1-1	.
CASTVAGRPEAFF	TRBV28	TRBJ1-1	.
CASSQEVGNQPQHF	TRBV4-2	TRBJ1-5	once
CASSESAGGQGTDNYGYTF	TRBV10-2	TRBJ1-2	.
CAISESGRGFAGEQYF	TRBV10-3	TRBJ2-7	.
CASSHPDAGTRSYGYTF	TRBV4-3	TRBJ1-2	.
CASSFVTSVSYNEQFF	TRBV27	TRBJ2-1	.
CASSDLGSKGQFF	TRBV6-4	TRBJ2-1	.
CASSYGLGETQYF	TRBV6-5	TRBJ2-5	.
CASSLNVYYGEQYF	TRBV7-9	TRBJ2-7	once
CASSYSSLSDTQYF	TRBV6-6	TRBJ2-3	.
CASGRGDLYGYTF	TRBV27	TRBJ1-2	.
CASSTGPSSRENEQFF	TRBV5-1	TRBJ2-1	.
CASSQGGGRTDTQYF	TRBV5-1	TRBJ2-3	.
CASSGKGGLRTGSTDTQYF	TRBV6-1	TRBJ2-3	.
CASRKPGQVRTYEQYF	TRBV28	TRBJ2-7	.
CAWKMNTGFTNEKLFF	TRBV30	TRBJ1-4	.
CASSTGGGSNQPQHF	TRBV19	TRBJ1-5	.
CASSSLVSPLHF	TRBV28	TRBJ1-6	.
CASSVALVSGANVLTF	TRBV9	TRBJ2-6	.
CASSLFGVIGYTF	TRBV5-6	TRBJ1-2	.
CASSIGGNTIYF	TRBV7-9	TRBJ1-3	.
CASSVGGGGPNGDEQYF	TRBV9	TRBJ2-7	.
CASSFRFQGNQPQHF	TRBV27	TRBJ1-5	few
CASRQGYNSPLHF	TRBV6-6	TRBJ1-6	.
CASSLVVGTGGYLFF	TRBV7-8	TRBJ2-1	.
CATSRAGTGAHEQYF	TRBV15	TRBJ2-7	once
CASSPSARTGTDNEKLFF	TRBV18	TRBJ1-4	.
CASADDRGRINQPQHF	TRBV12-5	TRBJ1-5	.
CAWSVLGVSYEQYF	TRBV30	TRBJ2-7	.
CASSQALAGGAETQYF	TRBV4-1	TRBJ2-5	.
CASSSRVPRTEAFF	TRBV28	TRBJ1-1	.
CASSATANYGYTF	TRBV6-1	TRBJ1-2	.
CASSEQGNQPQHF	TRBV6-1	TRBJ1-5	.
CASSLVYGGHGELFF	TRBV28	TRBJ2-2	.
CASSNSYGLTGHYGYTF	TRBV7-9	TRBJ1-2	.
CASSPRTGSYNEQFF	TRBV9	TRBJ2-1	.
CATSRDRETVFYGYTF	TRBV15	TRBJ1-2	once
CASSWTAEGADTQYF	TRBV2	TRBJ2-3	.
CASSLDGARLDEQFF	TRBV11-3	TRBJ2-1	.
CASSMIGGDEQYF	TRBV19	TRBJ2-7	once
CASSLDLSNQPQHF	TRBV11-2	TRBJ1-5	few